The 21 T cell receptor beta chains in this list originate from one sample, sequenced in a study of blood T cells in healthy people across ages. A second about 7 to 11 cycle PCR used barcoded and J-beta primers. Via MiXCR, TCRdb re-called the 5' RACE reads, giving one row per CDR3 protein. The sample lists about 730,000 distinct CDR3 sequences; roughly 44% were seen once. Sequencing used blood. These receptors were taken from an older woman in good health.

Concerning this clonotype itself: A much bigger clone sits one base away, suggesting this may be a read error. The chain couples TRBV5-1 to TRBJ2-1; 14 positions match TRBD2. The DNA end lines up better with TRBJ2-7; the J call may be wrong. This CDR3 contains 17 residues. Germline CDR1 is SGHRS and CDR2 is YFSETQ. The CDR3 nucleotides read TGCGCCAGCAGCTATGCGGGACTAGCGGGAGTGTACAATGAGCAGTACTTC. Its protein product is CASSYAGLAGVYNEQYF.

The chain links TRBV11-2 to TRBJ2-1; D might be TRBD1 or TRBD2, each matching 5 bases. The better agreement between TRBJ2-7 and the DNA end casts doubt on the J call. The CDR3 covers 15 residues. The V gene's germline CDR1 is SGHAT and CDR2 FQNNGV. This chain's CDR3 is CASSDTGTLYNEQYF. The CDR3 DNA follows: TGTGCCAGCAGCGACACCGGGACCTTATACAATGAGCAGTACTTC.

The CDR3 spells CASPWVGCEQYF. In nucleotides, the CDR3 is TGTGCCAGCCCCTGGGTTGGGTGCGAGCAGTACTTC. The genes are TRBV5-6 and TRBJ2-7; D uncertain. In germline, CDR1 is SGHDT, CDR2 YYEEEE. The length of the CDR3 is 12 residues. The V end was cut by 7 bases, the J end by 6 bases, with 14 bases between.

This clonotype was counted only a few times. The V and J genes are TRBV6-1 and TRBJ1-2; D ambiguous. Between the trimmed V and J ends, which lost 4 bases and 7 bases, there was a span of 10 bases. The CDR3 covers 12 residues. Germline CDR1 and CDR2: MNHNS and SASEGT. The CDR3 sequence is CASSAIIGGYTF. CDR3 bases: TGTGCCAGCAGTGCAATCATCGGTGGCTACACCTTC.

The chain combines TRBV4-1 with TRBJ2-1; 7 bases line up with TRBD2. This CDR3 has 17 residues. V was pared by 0 bases and J by 5 bases, with 10 bases of the junction left unmatched. Germline lookup yields CDR1 MGHRA and CDR2 YSYEKL. CDR3 loop: CASSQDPAGRRDNEQFF. The CDR3, as DNA: TGCGCCAGCAGCCAAGACCCTGCCGGGAGGAGGGACAATGAGCAGTTCTTC.

This chain links TRBV11-2 with TRBJ2-1, with 8 bases that match TRBD2. Matching the DNA end better, TRBJ2-7 makes the J call doubtful. CDR1 and CDR2 from the germline V gene are SGHAT and FQNNGV. The CDR3 spans 15 residues. The CDR3 nucleotides read TGTGCCAGCACCCCGACTGACGGGAGGGCCAATGAGCAGTACTTC. This encodes CASTPTDGRANEQYF.

This sequence joins TRBV3-1 and TRBJ2-7; 10 positions match TRBD1. Trimming took 4 bases from V and 6 from J; bases not matched to a gene: 6. The CDR3 spans 14 residues. Germline V gene data show CDR1 as LGHDT and CDR2 as YNNKEL (reference sequence). The chain's CDR3 is CASSRSGTGAEQYF. As DNA, the CDR3 is TGTGCCAGCAGCCGATCCGGGACAGGGGCCGAGCAGTACTTC.

The chain is built from TRBV2 and TRBJ2-1, with D perhaps TRBD1 (6 bases). The CDR3 contains 15 residues. The V and J ends lost 3 bases and 6 bases respectively, with 15 bases between them. CDR1 SNHLY and CDR2 FYNNEI come from the germline V gene. CDR3 nucleotide sequence: TGTGCCAGCAGTGATTGGGGGCTGACTATCAATGAGCAGTTCTTC. Encoded protein: CASSDWGLTINEQFF.

This clonotype was detected only a few times. The gene calls are TRBV20-1 and TRBJ2-5; D could derive from TRBD1 or TRBD2 (5 bases each). Germline CDR1 is DFQATT and CDR2 is SNEGSKA (reference sequence). The V end was cut by 3 bases, the J end by 4 bases, with 12 bases between. This CDR3 has 13 amino acids. Here the CDR3 reads CSASRGAGETQYF. The DNA of the CDR3 is TGCAGTGCTAGCAGAGGGGCAGGAGAGACCCAGTACTTC.

The chain links TRBV24-1 to TRBJ2-2; D uncertain. The CDR3 consists of 16 residues. V lost 5 bases and J lost 0, with 12 bases in between. Germline V lookup: CDR1 KGHDR, CDR2 SFDVKD. The CDR3 spells CATSVADDANTGELFF. Here the CDR3 DNA reads TGTGCCACCAGTGTGGCAGACGACGCGAACACCGGGGAGCTGTTTTTT.

This rearrangement joins TRBV20-1 to TRBJ2-5; D gene unclear. The germline V gene has CDR1 DFQATT and CDR2 SNEGSKA (reference sequence). Trimming cost V 7 bases and J 5 bases, with 11 bases left between them. This CDR3 has 11 residues. The CDR3 sequence: CSGVPRETQYF. CDR3 sequence (DNA): TGCAGTGGAGTCCCTCGGGAGACCCAGTACTTC.

The CDR3 reads CASSGRGGTSTDTQYF. The CDR3 bases are TGTGCCAGCAGTGGCCGCGGGGGAACTAGCACAGATACGCAGTATTTT. The chain carries TRBV27 and TRBJ2-3, with TRBD2 identical over 7 bases. The CDR3 contains 16 residues. Germline CDR1 is MNHEY and CDR2 is SMNVEV (reference sequence). V dropped 5 bases and J dropped 0; count of bases not matched to a gene: 8.

J is TRBJ2-3 and V is TRBV18, with D perhaps TRBD1 (6 bases). The CDR3 is 14 amino acids. V was shortened by 3 bases and J by 2 bases, with 9 bases between the two germline ends. CDR1 is KGHSH, CDR2 LQKENI, per germline. CDR3 amino acids: CASSPGQNTDTQYF. Here the CDR3 DNA reads TGTGCCAGCTCACCGGGACAAAACACAGATACGCAGTATTTT.

This clonotype is a singleton in its sample. One end of the junction varies from germline; a read error may be responsible. The rearrangement joins TRBV7-2 to TRBJ2-1; tentative D call: TRBD1 (5 bases). This CDR3 region has 17 residues. Germline lookup yields CDR1 SGHTA and CDR2 FQGNSA. CDR3 bases: TGTGCCAGCTCGCGGCAATCCGGGCAGGGTGTCTTGAATGGGCAGTTCTTC. Translating gives CASSRQSGQGVLNGQFF. The variable domain in full, with the rest retrieved from reference TRBV7-2 and TRBJ2-1, is GAGVSQSPSNKVTEKGKDVELRCDPISGHTALYWYRQSLGQGLEFLIYFQGNSAPDKSGLPSDRFSAERTGGSVSTLTIQRTQQEDSAVYLCASSRQSGQGVLNGQFFGPGTRLTVL.

This clonotype was detected a few times. The chain couples TRBV5-1 to TRBJ2-7; 10 nucleotides match TRBD1. This CDR3 spans 15 amino acids. Germline V gives CDR1 SGHRS, CDR2 YFSETQ. V was pared by 4 bases and J by 7 bases, with 11 bases of the junction left unmatched. The CDR3 sequence is CASSQGQGTRNEQYF. In DNA, the CDR3 is TGCGCCAGCAGCCAGGGACAGGGGACTAGGAATGAGCAGTACTTC.

This sequence joins TRBV7-3 and TRBJ2-1, with D perhaps matching TRBD2 (6 bases). The germline V gene has CDR1 SGHTA and CDR2 FQGTGA. V gave up 4 bases and J gave up 5 bases, with 9 bases separating them. The CDR3 sequence is 13 residues long. DNA of the CDR3: TGTGCCAGCAGCTCGGGACTGCACAATGAGCAGTTCTTC. Translated: CASSSGLHNEQFF.

This clonotype was seen at least ten times. This chain uses TRBV24-1 with TRBJ2-1; 7 positions agree with TRBD2. From germline, CDR1 is KGHDR and CDR2 SFDVKD. This CDR3 has 15 residues. Losses at the gene ends were 2 bases for V and 4 bases for J; bases not matched to a gene: 4. CDR3 sequence: CATSDSLADYNEQFF. DNA of the CDR3: TGTGCCACCAGTGATTCCCTAGCGGATTACAATGAGCAGTTCTTC.

V is TRBV6-2 or TRBV6-3 and J is TRBJ2-2; D may be TRBD2 (6 bases). Looked up from germline, CDR1 is MNHEY and CDR2 is SVGEGT. V was pared by 4 bases and J by 5 bases, with 14 bases between. CDR3 length equals 15 residues. The CDR3 DNA follows: TGTGCCAGCAGTTTGGGGGGAGCGGAGACCGGGGAGCTGTTTTTT. This sequence encodes CASSLGGAETGELFF.

The chain is built from TRBV7-8 and TRBJ2-1, with 9 bases fitting TRBD2. Germline V gene sequence: CDR1 SGHVS, CDR2 FQNEAQ. The CDR3 loop spans 18 amino acids. The V segment lost 5 bases and the J segment 0 bases; nucleotides outside the gene matches: 11. CDR3 DNA sequence: TGTGCCAGCAGCGCGATAGCGGGGGACTTAAGCTCCTACAATGAGCAGTTCTTC. Translated: CASSAIAGDLSSYNEQFF.

J is TRBJ2-1 and V is TRBV5-1; D call uncertain. The J call is doubtful: the DNA matches TRBJ2-7 better. Germline CDR1 is SGHRS and CDR2 is YFSETQ. The CDR3 totals 14 residues. The CDR3 bases are TGCGCCAGCAGCTTGGCCATGGACCACAATGAGCAGTACTTC. This gives the protein CASSLAMDHNEQYF.

The V gene is TRBV7-3, the J gene TRBJ2-7; TRBD2 aligns across 9 bases. This CDR3 contains 15 residues. Trimming cost V 3 bases and J 7 bases; bases outside gene matches: 10. The germline V gene has CDR1 SGHTA and CDR2 FQGTGA. CDR3 residues: CASSLWTSEYNEQYF. DNA of the CDR3: TGTGCCAGCAGCTTGTGGACTAGCGAGTACAATGAGCAGTACTTC.